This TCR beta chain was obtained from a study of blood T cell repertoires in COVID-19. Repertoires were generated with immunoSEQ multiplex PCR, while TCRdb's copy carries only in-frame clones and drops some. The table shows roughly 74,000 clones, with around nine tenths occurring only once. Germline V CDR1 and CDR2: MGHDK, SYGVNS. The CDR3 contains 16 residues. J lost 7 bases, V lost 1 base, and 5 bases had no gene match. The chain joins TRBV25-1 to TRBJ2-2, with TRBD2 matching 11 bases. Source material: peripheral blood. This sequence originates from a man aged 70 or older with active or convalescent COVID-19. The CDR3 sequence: CASSEWASGRIGELFF. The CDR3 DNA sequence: TGTGCCAGCAGTGAATGGGCTAGCGGGAGGATCGGGGAGCTGTTTTTT.